This T cell receptor (beta chain) was documented in a study of T-cell reconstitution after alpha-beta-depleted transplantation in children. Study-level findings and limits: Where alpha-beta T cells came from about two months after transplant was reportedly several hundred expanded graft clones.

V lost 5 bases, J lost 3 bases, and 4 bases stayed unmatched. The CDR3 runs to 14 residues. As concerns this clonotype: Antigen unknown.

During its preparation, the TCRbeta library received unique molecular identifiers. Via MiXCR, TCRdb re-called the PCR reads, giving one row per CDR3 protein. This sample yields fewer than 700,000 distinct CDR3 sequences, of which approximately 22% are seen a single time; about 14% belongs to the top ten. The input for sequencing was PBMCs, mostly from graft donor cells, taken 360 days after TCRalphabeta/CD19-depleted stem cell transplant. The J gene is TRBJ1-1, the V gene TRBV12-3 or TRBV12-4; TRBD1 agrees at 9 bases. This TCR derives from a boy younger than two who had a stem cell transplant for acute myeloid leukemia, so the T cells may come from the graft donor. In DNA, the CDR3 is TGTGCCAGCAGTATGACAGGGGGGTACACTGAAGCTTTCTTT. It encodes CASSMTGGYTEAFF.